The 18 T cell receptor beta chains given below trace back to one sample, sequenced in a study of control samples from healthy donors and cancer patients (TCRdb year 2020). The library was made by the immunoSEQ multiplex PCR assay. This immuneACCESS table, as held by TCRdb, lists in-frame sequences with V and J called but not all clones. Of the missing ones, under half trace to an unresolved V gene in checked studies; the others have no known cause. The sample table shows about 120,000 clones, and roughly nine tenths are seen once. The ten most abundant clones make up 7.8% of the sample. The sample comprised blood. All receptors come from a woman aged 18-29 years in good health.

The gene calls are TRBV7-2 and TRBJ2-3; tentatively, D is TRBD1 or TRBD2 (7 bases each). There are 15 residues in the CDR3. The germline V gene has CDR1 SGHTA and CDR2 FQGNSA. Deletions cut 7 bases from V and 5 bases from J, with 19 bases between. The CDR3 sequence: CASTVLGGGGDTQYF. The CDR3 DNA is TGTGCCAGCACCGTCCTGGGAGGGGGCGGAGATACGCAGTATTTT.

With regard to this clone: This sample also contains other DNA sequences that code for the same CDR3. V usage is TRBV30 and J usage is TRBJ2-2, with D possibly TRBD2 on 5 matching bases. CDR3 size: 14 residues. CDR1 is GTSNPN, CDR2 SVGIG, per germline (reference sequence). The V end lost 3 bases, the J end lost 4 bases, and 12 bases lay between the germline ends. The DNA of the CDR3 is TGTGCCTGGAGGCGGGCTCCGGGCACCGGGGAGCTGTTTTTT. This sequence encodes CAWRRAPGTGELFF.

The V gene is TRBV27, the J gene TRBJ1-5; possible D gene TRBD1, 5 bases. This CDR3 spans 13 amino acids. V gave up 8 bases and J gave up 6 bases, with 14 bases separating them. The germline CDR1 and CDR2 sequences are MNHEY and SMNVEV (reference sequence). The CDR3 DNA reads TGTGCCAGCGCCTTCGCCGGGGGTCAGCCCCAGCATTTT. Its translation: CASAFAGGQPQHF.

CDR3 in amino acids: CASSTGQGNYGYTF. The CDR3 DNA follows: TGTGCCAGCAGTACGGGACAGGGGAACTATGGCTACACCTTC. The rearrangement uses TRBV28 and TRBJ1-2; 10 bases match TRBD1. CDR1 and CDR2 (germline): MDHEN, SYDVKM. V gave up 5 bases and J gave up 2 bases; unmatched junction bases: 2. CDR3 length: 14 amino acids.

Of note for this clone: At one of its ends the junction is not consistent with the germline gene, which may arise from a read error. This rearrangement joins TRBV7-7 to TRBJ2-2, with D hard to call. CDR1 SSHAT and CDR2 FNYEAQ come from the germline V gene (reference sequence). The CDR3 contains 14 residues. The CDR3 region has the DNA TGTGCTAGCAGCTTTAATCCGAACACCGGGGAGCTGTTTTTT. As protein: CASSFNPNTGELFF. The full variable domain, rest sourced from reference TRBV7-7 and TRBJ2-2, is GAGVSQSPRYKVTKRGQDVTLRCDPISSHATLYWYQQALGQGPEFLTYFNYEAQPDKSGLPSDRFSAERPEGSISTLTIQRTEQRDSAMYRCASSFNPNTGELFFGEGSRLTVL.

The chain joins TRBV3-1 (or the pseudogene TRBV3-2) to TRBJ1-3; D might be TRBD1 (6 bases). The CDR3 has 14 amino acids. The V and J ends lost 6 bases and 0 bases respectively, with 9 bases between them. From germline, CDR1 is LGHDT and CDR2 YNNKEL (reference sequence). CDR3 DNA sequence: TGTGCCAGCAGGGACAGTAACTCTGGAAACACCATATATTTT. Amino acid sequence: CASRDSNSGNTIYF.

The genes are TRBV2 and TRBJ2-5; D might be TRBD1 (5 bases). Germline V gives CDR1 SNHLY, CDR2 FYNNEI. V was shortened by 6 bases and J by 4 bases, with 18 bases between the two germline ends. This CDR3 is 15 amino acids long. The CDR3 loop is CASSRQIRGPETQYF. The CDR3 DNA sequence: TGTGCCAGCAGCAGACAGATCCGCGGTCCAGAGACCCAGTACTTC.

This chain connects TRBV5-1 to TRBJ2-3, with D unresolved. CDR3 length: 14 residues. Germline CDR1 SGHRS, CDR2 YFSETQ. Trimming stripped 0 bases from V and 0 bases from J, with 5 bases between. DNA of the CDR3: TGCGCCAGCAGCTTGGGTCCTAGCACAGATACGCAGTATTTT. It translates to CASSLGPSTDTQYF.

The chain employs TRBV28 and TRBJ1-1; D may be TRBD1 (6 bases). Per the germline V gene, CDR1 is MDHEN and CDR2 is SYDVKM. Between the trimmed V and J ends, which lost 5 bases and 1 base, there was a span of 14 bases. There are 15 residues in the CDR3. This CDR3 is CASSLHEGGNTEAFF. CDR3 nucleotide sequence: TGTGCCAGCAGTCTACATGAGGGGGGGAACACTGAAGCTTTCTTT.

The chain recombines TRBV6-2 or TRBV6-3 with TRBJ2-3; D perhaps matches TRBD1 (5 bases). The CDR3 has 18 amino acids. V gave up 2 bases and J gave up 0 bases, with 18 bases separating them. Germline V gene data show CDR1 as MNHEY and CDR2 as SVGEGT. CDR3 region: CASSYENDRSLSTDTQYF. The CDR3 DNA sequence: TGTGCCAGCAGTTACGAAAACGACAGATCCCTTAGCACAGATACGCAGTATTTT.

The chain employs TRBV5-4 and TRBJ1-2, with TRBD1 matching over 7 bases. The CDR3 loop spans 13 amino acids. With V trimmed by 1 base and J by 4 bases, 1 base remained unmatched. Germline V gives CDR1 SGHNT, CDR2 YYREEE (reference sequence). The CDR3 bases are TGTGCCAGCAGCTTGAGACAGGGCTATGGCTACACCTTC. Residues: CASSLRQGYGYTF.

The chain employs TRBV29-1 and TRBJ2-1; 9 bases are a match to TRBD1. This CDR3 has 17 residues. The V gene's germline CDR1 is SQVTM and CDR2 ANQGSEA. The V and J ends lost 6 bases and 5 bases, in that order; junction bases with no gene match: 17. The CDR3 spells CSVPLWGLGTGNNEQFF. CDR3 bases: TGCAGCGTGCCCCTCTGGGGTCTCGGGACAGGGAACAATGAGCAGTTCTTC.

The rearrangement joins TRBV4-1 to TRBJ1-5; the D is unclear. Trimming shortened V by 1 base and J by 7 bases, and 20 bases separated the two germline ends. The germline CDR1 and CDR2 sequences are MGHRA and YSYEKL. The length of the CDR3 is 17 residues. The CDR3 here is CASSQVLVGPGGQPQHF. The CDR3 coding sequence is TGCGCCAGCAGCCAAGTCCTAGTAGGGCCCGGTGGGCAGCCCCAGCATTTT.

This clone has only one observation. V gene TRBV30 combines with J gene TRBJ1-2; 9 nucleotides match TRBD1. J was trimmed by 5 bases and V by 3 bases; bases with no gene match: 13. Germline V gives CDR1 GTSNPN, CDR2 SVGIG (reference sequence). This CDR3 region has 16 residues. CDR3 sequence: CAWRAPGQGPRYGYTF. The CDR3 region has the DNA TGTGCCTGGAGAGCGCCCGGACAGGGGCCACGGTATGGCTACACCTTC.

The chain is built from TRBV5-6 and TRBJ1-1; the D gene is possibly TRBD1 (6 bases). The V end was cut by 6 bases, the J end by 8 bases, with 26 bases between. This CDR3 is built from 16 residues. Per the germline V gene, CDR1 is SGHDT and CDR2 is YYEEEE. The CDR3: CASTSLGDNAQPEAFF. For the CDR3, the DNA is TGTGCCAGCACCTCCTTGGGGGACAATGCGCAACCAGAAGCTTTCTTT.

The chain has TRBV24-1 and TRBJ2-5; no firm D call. The ends were cut back, 5 bases at V and 2 bases at J, with 11 bases in the middle. CDR1 and CDR2 from the germline V gene are KGHDR and SFDVKD. This CDR3 spans 14 amino acids. The CDR3 protein is CATSASQEQETQYF. CDR3 in DNA: TGTGCCACCAGTGCCTCGCAGGAGCAAGAGACCCAGTACTTC.

The V call is TRBV5-1, the J call TRBJ1-2; D unclear. Germline loops: CDR1 SGHRS, CDR2 YFSETQ. This CDR3 region has 16 residues. V was cut by 2 bases and J by 5 bases, with 19 bases left in between. The DNA of the CDR3 is TGCGCCAGCAGCTTAGTCCCCACCGGGATTAAGTATGGCTACACCTTC. Protein product: CASSLVPTGIKYGYTF.

A remark on this clone: Other DNA sequences from this sample encode an identical CDR3 as well. V usage is TRBV11-1 and J usage is TRBJ1-1, with no clear D. Trimming took off 3 bases at V and 5 bases at J, with 19 bases between the two ends. The CDR3 sequence is 16 residues long. Germline V gene sequence: CDR1 SGHAT, CDR2 FQDESV (reference sequence). CDR3 sequence: CASSFVPVVGRTEAFF. As DNA, the CDR3 is TGTGCCAGCAGCTTCGTCCCTGTGGTTGGTAGAACTGAAGCTTTCTTT. Complete variable domain (other parts from reference TRBV11-1 and TRBJ1-1): EAEVAQSPRYKITEKSQAVAFWCDPISGHATLYWYRQILGQGPELLVQFQDESVVDDSQLPKDRFSAERLKGVDSTLKIQPAELGDSAMYLCASSFVPVVGRTEAFFGQGTRLTVV.